The clone carrying this TCR beta chain has only one observation. What it recognizes is unknown. The sample belongs to a study of T cells in localized non-small cell lung cancer. Sequenced by immunoSEQ multiplex PCR; TCRdb stores in-frame clones only, minus some. The sample yields under 65,000 clones, roughly four fifths seen once. CDR1 is MNHEY and CDR2 is SVGAGI in the germline V gene. V was pared by 2 bases and J by 5 bases, with 12 bases between. CDR3 length equals 15 residues. Points from the study as a whole: A median of approximately 60 of the top 100 tumor clones appeared in adjacent lung, which was paired and uninvolved. Uninvolved adjacent lung showed the highest T cell clonality, exceeding tumor.

The clonotype originates from a female donor of 60 years or more with stage II squamous cell lung carcinoma. The V gene is TRBV6-5, the J gene TRBJ1-4; tentatively, D is TRBD1 (5 bases). The specimen was peripheral blood, collected before any cancer treatment. The chain's CDR3 is CASSYQGAGNEKLFF. In DNA, the CDR3 is TGTGCCAGCAGTTACCAGGGCGCCGGGAATGAAAAACTGTTTTTT.